The 27 T cell receptor beta chains reported below all come from one sample, sequenced in a study of blood T cells in healthy people across ages. Next came a second PCR, run for roughly 7 to 12 cycles, which used a sample-barcoded 5' primer along with a J-beta primer mix. TCRdb re-called the 5' RACE reads through MiXCR, storing one row per CDR3 protein. The sample yields about 900,000 distinct CDR3 sequences, about 62% seen once. Source material: blood. Source of these receptors: a man aged 25-45 years in good health.

The rearrangement joins TRBV6-5 to TRBJ2-5, with D tentatively TRBD1 (6 bases). The germline V gene has CDR1 MNHEY and CDR2 SVGAGI. Deletions cut 4 bases from V and 0 bases from J, with 15 bases between. The CDR3 has 16 residues. CDR3 nucleotides: TGTGCCAGCAGTTCAGGGGTCCCCCCGTACCAAGAGACCCAGTACTTC. This translates into CASSSGVPPYQETQYF.

V and J are TRBV20-1 and TRBJ2-4; a possible D gene is TRBD1 (6 bases). CDR1 is DFQATT, CDR2 SNEGSKA, per germline (reference sequence). The CDR3 runs 13 residues. V lost 2 bases and J 9 bases, leaving 14 bases between the germline ends. The CDR3 DNA follows: TGCAGTGCTAGACGCCTCCAAGGGGGCATTCAGTACTTC. Translation: CSARRLQGGIQYF.

J is TRBJ1-2 and V is TRBV3-1; the D is unclear. CDR1 is LGHDT and CDR2 is YNNKEL in the germline V gene (reference sequence). The V gene lost 0 bases and the J gene lost 1 base, with 9 bases spanning the gap. The CDR3 has 15 amino acids. The CDR3 DNA follows: TGTGCCAGCAGCCAAGAAATGGCAGTTAACTATGGCTACACCTTC. Translating gives CASSQEMAVNYGYTF.

The chain uses TRBV10-3 and TRBJ2-1; D remains unclear. The CDR3 runs 13 residues. The ends were cut back, 2 bases at V and 6 bases at J, with 8 bases in the middle. Germline CDR1 reads ENHRY; CDR2 reads SYGVKD. The CDR3 region has the DNA TGTGCCATCAGTGAGCAGGACCTCAATGAGCAGTTCTTC. It is translated as CAISEQDLNEQFF.

As to this clonotype: This sequence may be a read error, since a much larger clone differs from it by one base. V and J are TRBV7-9 and TRBJ2-7; no clear D gene. Per the germline V gene, CDR1 is SEHNR and CDR2 is FQNEAQ (reference sequence). V was clipped by 1 base and J by 6 bases, with 13 bases between them. This CDR3 is built from 14 residues. CDR3 amino acids: CASSLEGNRCEQYF. CDR3 DNA: TGTGCCAGCAGCTTAGAGGGCAACCGCTGCGAGCAGTACTTC.

This clonotype was observed once. V and J are TRBV12-3 or TRBV12-4 and TRBJ2-3; possible D gene TRBD2, 6 bases. V was cut by 6 bases and J by 1 base, with 20 bases left in between. The CDR3 totals 17 residues. CDR3 bases: TGTGCCAGCAGCCAGTTGTTGGGCGGGGTTCGCACAGATACGCAGTATTTT. Its translation: CASSQLLGGVRTDTQYF.

The V gene is TRBV27, the J gene TRBJ2-1, with TRBD2 matching over 9 bases. Unmatched junction bases numbered 6, after V lost 5 bases and J lost 1 base. Germline assignment: CDR1 MNHEY and CDR2 SMNVEV (reference sequence). The CDR3 consists of 16 residues. This CDR3 reads CASSIPSGGSYNEQFF. The CDR3 coding sequence is TGTGCCAGCAGTATACCGAGCGGGGGGTCCTACAATGAGCAGTTCTTC.

The chain joins TRBV6-1 to TRBJ1-5; D not resolved. The CDR3 has 16 amino acids. Per the germline V gene, CDR1 is MNHNS and CDR2 is SASEGT. Trimming cost V 7 bases and J 1 base, with 17 bases left between them. CDR3 residues: CASTNPRERSNQPQHF. The CDR3 DNA is TGTGCCAGCACCAACCCACGGGAACGGAGCAATCAGCCCCAGCATTTT.

The rearrangement joins TRBV9 to TRBJ2-5; 7 bases fit TRBD1. The CDR3 extends over 15 amino acids. CDR1 and CDR2 (germline): SGDLS, YYNGEE. J gave up 1 base and V 3 bases, and 6 bases lay outside the gene matches. The CDR3 sequence: CASSGYDRAQETQYF. The CDR3 DNA sequence: TGTGCCAGCAGCGGATACGACAGGGCCCAAGAGACCCAGTACTTC.

The J gene is TRBJ1-5, the V gene TRBV30; D is unclear. Trimming stripped 3 bases from V and 5 bases from J, with 14 bases between. The CDR3 covers 14 residues. Per germline, CDR1 GTSNPN and CDR2 SVGIG (reference sequence). The CDR3 protein is CAWRFGDGDQPQHF. The DNA of the CDR3 is TGTGCCTGGAGGTTCGGGGATGGCGATCAGCCCCAGCATTTT.

This clonotype came up once. V is TRBV6-5 and J is TRBJ2-5; D gene uncertain. From germline, CDR1 is MNHEY and CDR2 SVGAGI. Trimming removed 0 bases at V and 7 bases at J, with 9 bases between. The CDR3 covers 13 residues. This CDR3 is CASSYSDRTTQYF. As DNA, the CDR3 is TGTGCCAGCAGTTACTCAGACCGAACGACCCAGTACTTC.

The chain employs TRBV7-3 and TRBJ2-1; TRBD2 might be the D (5 bases). Trimming took off 5 bases at V and 4 bases at J, with 18 bases between the two ends. The germline CDR1 and CDR2 sequences are SGHTA and FQGTGA. The CDR3 loop spans 16 amino acids. The CDR3 DNA follows: TGTGCCAGCAGCCCCTTGACTACGACGACTTACAATGAGCAGTTCTTC. Its translation is CASSPLTTTTYNEQFF.

This clonotype was seen a handful of times. The chain uses TRBV7-2 and TRBJ2-7; D is possibly TRBD2 (5 bases). The CDR3 is made up of 16 amino acids. The germline gives CDR1 SGHTA, CDR2 FQGNSA. The V end lost 0 bases, the J end lost 3 bases, and 15 bases lay between the germline ends. In DNA form, the CDR3 reads TGTGCCAGCAGCTTAGCGCTCTCGCCGGGAAGCTACGAGCAGTACTTC. It translates to CASSLALSPGSYEQYF.

The chain uses TRBV7-2 and TRBJ2-7; 9 nucleotides line up with TRBD1. The CDR3 runs 14 residues. Germline CDR1 reads SGHTA; CDR2 reads FQGNSA. Germline trimming cut 2 bases from V and 4 bases from J; bases unmatched to any gene: 3. CDR3 sequence: CASSLNRGRYEQYF. The CDR3 nucleotides are TGTGCCAGCAGCTTAAACAGGGGGCGATACGAGCAGTACTTC.

The gene calls are TRBV5-4 and TRBJ2-4; TRBD1 matches 10 bases. This CDR3 has 19 residues. Germline lookup yields CDR1 SGHNT and CDR2 YYREEE (reference sequence). The V gene end was trimmed by 4 bases and the J gene end by 0 bases; junction bases not matched to a gene: 13. CDR3 in DNA: TGTGCCAGCAGCGCGGGACAGGGGCCTCTTGTTTTAGCCAAAAACATTCAGTACTTC. It codes for CASSAGQGPLVLAKNIQYF.

The CDR3 bases are TGTGCCAGCAGTGCATCGGGATTTAGAACCAGAGGGGAAGAGACCCAGTACTTC. Protein product: CASSASGFRTRGEETQYF. V usage is TRBV25-1 and J usage is TRBJ2-5; TRBD1 or TRBD2 may be the D gene (5 bases each). V lost 4 bases, J lost 3 bases, and 24 bases lay in between. The germline V gene encodes CDR1 MGHDK and CDR2 SYGVNS. The CDR3 spans 18 residues.

The chain uses TRBV28 and TRBJ2-1, with 7 bases fitting TRBD2. CDR1 is MDHEN, CDR2 SYDVKM, per germline. J lost 9 bases, V lost 2 bases, and 7 bases had no gene match. The CDR3 runs 14 residues. DNA of the CDR3: TGTGCCAGCAGTTTAGTGTCCAGGGAGGGTGAGCAGTTCTTC. It is translated as CASSLVSREGEQFF.

This clonotype has only a few counts. This chain uses TRBV7-3 with TRBJ1-6; the D gene is possibly TRBD1 (6 bases). The V gene lost 0 bases and the J gene lost 10 bases, with 13 bases spanning the gap. The germline gives CDR1 SGHTA, CDR2 FQGTGA. The CDR3 has 15 amino acids. CDR3 amino acids: CASSLTGGVQSPLHF. The CDR3 DNA is TGTGCCAGCAGCTTAACAGGGGGGGTCCAATCACCCCTCCACTTT. Variable domain in full (rest from reference TRBV7-3 and TRBJ1-6): GAGVSQTPSNKVTEKGKYVELRCDPISGHTALYWYRQSLGQGPEFLIYFQGTGAADDSGLPNDRFFAVRPEGSVSTLKIQRTERGDSAVYLCASSLTGGVQSPLHFGNGTRLTVT.

The chain is built from TRBV6-5 and TRBJ2-7; D could derive from TRBD1 or TRBD2 (5 bases each). Germline-derived CDR1 and CDR2 are MNHEY and SVGAGI. The length of the CDR3 is 19 residues. V dropped 0 bases and J dropped 3 bases, with 24 bases sitting between them. CDR3 amino acids: CASSYSRGTWGAEFYEQYF. CDR3 nucleotide sequence: TGTGCCAGCAGTTACTCGAGAGGGACCTGGGGAGCGGAATTCTACGAGCAGTACTTC.

Note on this clonotype: A much larger clone lies a single base off, so this may be a read error. It is unclear where the CDR3 begins or ends on the DNA, so no DNA is shown, and the CDR3 is as TCRdb lists it. The V call is TRBV7-9, the J call TRBJ1-6; the table assigns TRBD1, which was not confirmed against the DNA. Inclusive of both ends, the CDR3 amounts to 15 amino acids. Germline assignment: CDR1 SEHNR and CDR2 FQNEAQ (reference sequence). CDR3 sequence reads: CASSFGGGSGSPPHF.

This clonotype came up a few times. The chain recombines TRBV20-1 with TRBJ2-7; D gene uncertain. CDR1 is DFQATT and CDR2 is SNEGSKA in the germline V gene (reference sequence). The CDR3 sequence is 12 residues long. Trimming removed 6 bases from V and 0 bases from J, with 9 bases in between. CDR3 nucleotide sequence: TGCAGTGCCCGTCGAGGCTCCTACGAGCAGTACTTC. It translates to CSARRGSYEQYF.

The chain combines TRBV4-2 with TRBJ1-1; possibly TRBD1 for D (5 bases). Germline V lookup: CDR1 LGHNA, CDR2 YNFKEQ. Trimming took 1 base from V and 3 from J, leaving 15 bases between them. The CDR3 consists of 16 residues. The CDR3 loop is CASSQGLGTGDTEAFF. In DNA form, the CDR3 reads TGTGCCAGCAGCCAAGGGTTAGGGACGGGAGACACTGAAGCTTTCTTT.

The chain joins TRBV9 to TRBJ2-7, with 9 nucleotides matching TRBD2. The CDR3 covers 15 residues. J gave up 5 bases and V 3 bases, and 9 bases lay outside the gene matches. Germline V gene sequence: CDR1 SGDLS, CDR2 YYNGEE. In DNA, the CDR3 is TGTGCCAGCAGCGGTTCCGGGACTAGCACCGACGAGCAGTACTTC. Translation: CASSGSGTSTDEQYF.

CDR3 nucleotides: TGTGCCAGCAGTCCCGCCGACCTCTGGAGCAATCAGCCCCAGCATTTT. It is translated as CASSPADLWSNQPQHF. The V gene is TRBV27, the J gene TRBJ1-5; D uncertain. In germline, CDR1 is MNHEY, CDR2 SMNVEV (reference sequence). The length of the CDR3 is 16 residues. Trimming left V 5 bases short and J 1 base short, with 15 bases between.

This clonotype was seen once. V and J are TRBV6-5 and TRBJ2-4; 12 bases match TRBD2. This CDR3 contains 16 residues. The junction had 14 bases not matched to a gene; V was cut back by 3 bases and J by 14 bases. Germline CDR1 reads MNHEY; CDR2 reads SVGAGI. CDR3 in amino acids: CASSYSTSGGLGGEYF. The CDR3 DNA reads TGTGCCAGCAGTTATTCGACTAGCGGGGGTCTTGGGGGGGAGTACTTC.

This chain connects TRBV6-5 to TRBJ2-3, with TRBD2 matching 9 bases. The CDR3 totals 14 residues. The germline CDR1 and CDR2 sequences are MNHEY and SVGAGI. Trimming took 6 bases from V and 10 from J; bases not matched to a gene: 11. The CDR3 sequence is CASSREWRGGSQYF. The CDR3 nucleotides read TGTGCCAGCAGCCGCGAGTGGCGGGGGGGTTCGCAGTATTTT.

The chain couples TRBV30 to TRBJ2-7, with D possibly being TRBD2 (5 bases). The germline V and J ends were trimmed by 0 bases and 0 bases, with 12 bases remaining between them. This CDR3 region has 15 residues. The germline V gene encodes CDR1 GTSNPN and CDR2 SVGIG (reference sequence). As DNA, the CDR3 is TGTGCCTGGAGTGTGGGGAGTCCGAGCTCCTACGAGCAGTACTTC. Its translation: CAWSVGSPSSYEQYF. The variable domain in full, with the rest retrieved from reference TRBV30 and TRBJ2-7, is SQTIHQWPATLVQPVGSPLSLECTVEGTSNPNLYWYRQAAGRGLQLLFYSVGIGQISSEVPQNLSASRPQDRQFILSSKKLLLSDSGFYLCAWSVGSPSSYEQYFGPGTRLTVT.